This TCR beta chain was sequenced in a study of T cells in Graves' hyperthyroidism and ophthalmopathy. CDR3 length equals 15 residues. V was clipped by 3 bases and J by 5 bases, with 16 bases between them. Germline loops: CDR1 MDHEN, CDR2 SYDVKM. RNA transcripts were the template for amplifying TCR beta CDR3 regions. TCR CDR3 underwent first-round RT-PCR with the HTBI primer set. MiXCR, applied by TCRdb to the multiplex PCR reads, yields one record per CDR3 protein. The sample lists a few hundred thousand distinct CDR3 sequences; approximately 15% were seen once. Study conclusions and caveats: Most thyroid clonotypes with frequency above 0.001 were detected in blood.

This clonotype was seen many times. Its antigen remains unknown. Researchers defined stable Graves' hyperthyroidism as no ophthalmopathy progression within 18 months. Researchers barred patients who had uncontrolled infection, other autoimmune disease, pregnancy or lactation. Clinical symptoms, serum thyroxine and TRAb, thyroid ultrasound and orbital computed tomography were used for the diagnoses. The chain recombines TRBV28 with TRBJ1-1, with a weak D call TRBD1 (5 bases). Sequencing used blood. The sequence was collected from a woman under 30 with Graves' hyperthyroidism. CDR3 protein: CASSFLQFAGTEAFF. In DNA, the CDR3 is TGTGCCAGCAGTTTTTTACAATTTGCAGGGACTGAAGCTTTCTTT.